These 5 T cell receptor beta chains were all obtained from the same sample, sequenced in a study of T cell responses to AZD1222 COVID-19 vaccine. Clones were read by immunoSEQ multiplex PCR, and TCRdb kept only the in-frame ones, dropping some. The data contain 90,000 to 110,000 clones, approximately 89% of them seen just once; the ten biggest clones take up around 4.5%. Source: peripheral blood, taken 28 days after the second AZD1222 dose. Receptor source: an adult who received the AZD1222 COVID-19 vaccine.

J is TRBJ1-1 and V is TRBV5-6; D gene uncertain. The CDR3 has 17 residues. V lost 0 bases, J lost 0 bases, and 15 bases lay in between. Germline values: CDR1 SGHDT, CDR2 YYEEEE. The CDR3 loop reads CASSLASSANLNTEAFF. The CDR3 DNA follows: TGTGCCAGCAGCTTGGCAAGTTCAGCGAACCTGAACACTGAAGCTTTCTTT.

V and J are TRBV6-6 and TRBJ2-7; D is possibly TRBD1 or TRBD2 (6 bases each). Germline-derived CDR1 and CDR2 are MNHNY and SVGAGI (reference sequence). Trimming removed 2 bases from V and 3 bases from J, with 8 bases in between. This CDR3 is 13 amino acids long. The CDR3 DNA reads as TGTGCCAGCAGTTACAGGGGGGACTACGAGCAGTACTTC. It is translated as CASSYRGDYEQYF.

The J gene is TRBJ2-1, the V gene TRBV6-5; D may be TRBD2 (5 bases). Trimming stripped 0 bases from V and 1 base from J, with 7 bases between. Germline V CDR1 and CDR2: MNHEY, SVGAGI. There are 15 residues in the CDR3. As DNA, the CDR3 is TGTGCCAGCAGTTACTCGCCGGGGTCCTACAATGAGCAGTTCTTC. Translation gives CASSYSPGSYNEQFF.

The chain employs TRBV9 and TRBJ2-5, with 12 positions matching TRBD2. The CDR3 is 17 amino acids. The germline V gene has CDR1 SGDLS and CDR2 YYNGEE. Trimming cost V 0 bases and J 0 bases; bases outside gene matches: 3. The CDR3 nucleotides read TGTGCCAGCAGCGTAGCCCTAGCGGGGGGGGACCAAGAGACCCAGTACTTC. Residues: CASSVALAGGDQETQYF.

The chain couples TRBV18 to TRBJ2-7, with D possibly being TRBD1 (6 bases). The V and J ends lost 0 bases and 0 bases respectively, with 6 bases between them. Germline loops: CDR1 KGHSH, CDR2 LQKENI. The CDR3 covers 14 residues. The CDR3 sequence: CASSPPDSSYEQYF. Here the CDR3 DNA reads TGTGCCAGCTCACCACCGGACAGCTCCTACGAGCAGTACTTC.